The clone carrying this T cell receptor (beta chain) was recorded at least ten times. What it binds is not known. This sample was included in a study of naive and memory T cell subsets. An equimolar mix of two oligonucleotides served as the beta constant-region primer for TRBC1 and TRBC2. Nested alpha and beta constant-region primers with the SP2 primer drove four PCR rounds on ligated cDNA. Using its own MiXCR run on the UMI-ligation and nested PCR reads, TCRdb lists one record per CDR3 protein. The top ten clones hold about 20% of a sample with roughly 24,000 distinct CDR3 sequences, more than 7% of them seen once. Regarding the study as a whole: TCR counts from RNA may reflect activation-linked expression changes.

Separate alpha and beta amplification began at the second PCR step. CD8 T cells were positively selected from what remained after CD4 positive selection. Input material: central memory CD8+ T cells from blood. The clonotype was recovered from a human donor in good health.

CDR3 nucleotides: TGTGCCAGCAGCTTAAGCTACAATGAGCAGTTCTTC. It translates to CASSLSYNEQFF. This chain uses TRBV11-2 with TRBJ2-1; D gene ambiguous. CDR1 and CDR2 from the germline V gene are SGHAT and FQNNGV. The CDR3 sequence is 12 residues long. Trimming removed 2 bases from V and 3 bases from J, with 2 bases in between.